The 30 T cell receptor beta chains given below trace back to one sample, sequenced in a study of CD39 and CD103 CD8 tumor-infiltrating T cells. The assay was immunoSEQ multiplex PCR, and TCRdb's table has in-frame clones only and misses some. In the table there are 1,500 to 2,000 clones, around 73% of which are singletons. Sequenced material: CD39- CD103- CD8+ T cells sorted from the tumor. Subset defined: CD103-CD39- double-negative CD45RA- CD8 T cells. These receptors were collected from a human donor with head and neck squamous cell carcinoma.

This clone turned up a few times. This chain connects TRBV7-8 to TRBJ1-2; D remains ambiguous. Germline V lookup: CDR1 SGHVS, CDR2 FQNEAQ. The CDR3 has 15 amino acids. Trimming pared 2 bases from V and 6 bases from J, leaving 16 bases between. The CDR3: CASSLLWGRSDGYTF. The CDR3 nucleotides are TGTGCCAGCAGCTTATTGTGGGGTCGGTCTGATGGCTACACCTTC.

V and J are TRBV7-8 and TRBJ2-2; D remains unclear. The V gene lost 3 bases and the J gene lost 0 bases, with 5 bases spanning the gap. This CDR3 has 14 residues. Germline CDR1 SGHVS, CDR2 FQNEAQ. DNA of the CDR3: TGTGCCAGCAGCTTGCACGCGAACACCGGGGAGCTGTTTTTT. Protein: CASSLHANTGELFF.

The chain employs TRBV7-9 and TRBJ2-5; D uncertain. V dropped 3 bases and J dropped 5 bases, with 16 bases sitting between them. The V gene's germline CDR1 is SEHNR and CDR2 FQNEAQ (reference sequence). The CDR3 totals 15 residues. The DNA of the CDR3 is TGTGCCAGCAGCTTGTCACACGCTTTGGTGGAGACCCAGTACTTC. Translated: CASSLSHALVETQYF.

V usage is TRBV7-9 and J usage is TRBJ1-2, with TRBD1 identical over 8 bases. The V segment lost 4 bases and the J segment 6 bases; nucleotides outside the gene matches: 4. The germline gives CDR1 SEHNR, CDR2 FQNEAQ (reference sequence). The CDR3 has 13 residues. For the CDR3, the DNA is TGTGCCAGCAGCTGGGCAGGGGGCGATGGCTACACCTTC. Translated, it gives CASSWAGGDGYTF.

This clone has a handful of counts. The J gene is TRBJ1-5, the V gene TRBV28; maybe TRBD1 (5 bases). There are 14 residues in the CDR3. Germline V gene lookup returns CDR1 MDHEN and CDR2 SYDVKM. The V and J ends lost 3 bases and 7 bases respectively, with 13 bases between them. The CDR3 DNA follows: TGTGCCAGCAGTTTTGACGGGGGGGACCAGCCCCAGCATTTT. Translated, it gives CASSFDGGDQPQHF.

The V call is TRBV6-5, the J call TRBJ2-7; D remains unclear. The CDR3 consists of 14 residues. Germline V gene sequence: CDR1 MNHEY, CDR2 SVGAGI. Trimming took 6 bases from V and 6 from J, leaving 18 bases between them. The CDR3 spells CASSYHGETPEQYF. DNA for the CDR3: TGTGCCAGCAGCTACCACGGCGAAACACCCGAGCAGTACTTC.

The V and J genes are TRBV27 and TRBJ2-3, with 12 nucleotides matching TRBD2. After removal of 3 bases from V and 2 bases from J, the junction contained 3 bases not matched to a gene. The CDR3 spans 16 residues. Germline V gene lookup returns CDR1 MNHEY and CDR2 SMNVEV (reference sequence). The CDR3 region is CASSFLAGGYTDTQYF. DNA of the CDR3: TGTGCCAGCAGTTTTCTAGCGGGGGGGTACACAGATACGCAGTATTTT.

This chain links TRBV6-5 with TRBJ1-1; a weak D match, TRBD1 (5 bases). Germline values: CDR1 MNHEY, CDR2 SVGAGI. The V gene lost 3 bases and the J gene lost 1 base, with 12 bases spanning the gap. This CDR3 region has 15 residues. The DNA of the CDR3 is TGTGCCAGCAGTTATCCCGGGACCCAGAACACTGAAGCTTTCTTT. It translates to CASSYPGTQNTEAFF.

This chain joins TRBV7-3 and TRBJ1-1, with D perhaps TRBD1 (6 bases). V was pared by 1 base and J by 2 bases, with 17 bases between. The CDR3 totals 17 residues. Germline V CDR1 and CDR2: SGHTA, FQGTGA. CDR3 in DNA: TGTGCCAGCAGCTTAAAGGGGGGAGGGAGATTAAACACTGAAGCTTTCTTT. It encodes CASSLKGGGRLNTEAFF.

The rearrangement joins TRBV28 to TRBJ1-5, with D unclear. The V and J ends lost 7 bases and 3 bases respectively, with 16 bases between them. The CDR3 runs 15 residues. Germline V gene lookup returns CDR1 MDHEN and CDR2 SYDVKM. In nucleotides, the CDR3 is TGTGCCAGCATCCCGGGCCCGTATAACAATCAGCCCCAGCATTTT. Protein: CASIPGPYNNQPQHF.

The rearrangement uses TRBV2 and TRBJ1-1, with D maybe TRBD1 (6 bases). The ends were cut back, 9 bases at V and 6 bases at J, with 32 bases in the middle. The germline gives CDR1 SNHLY, CDR2 FYNNEI. CDR3 length equals 18 residues. For the CDR3, the DNA is TGTGCCAGTCAATTCTCCCGGGACATAACCTTTGAGGGCTCTGAAGCTTTCTTT. This codes for CASQFSRDITFEGSEAFF.

The chain couples TRBV6-4 to TRBJ2-5, with D perhaps matching TRBD1 (6 bases). The V gene's germline CDR1 is MRHNA and CDR2 SNTAGT. The CDR3 totals 14 residues. V dropped 5 bases and J dropped 3 bases, with 13 bases sitting between them. The CDR3: CASSHRDKEETQYF. CDR3 in DNA: TGTGCCAGCAGTCACCGGGACAAGGAAGAGACCCAGTACTTC.

This chain uses TRBV10-3 with TRBJ2-7, with 8 bases identical to TRBD1. J gave up 2 bases and V 6 bases, and 0 bases lay outside the gene matches. Germline lookup yields CDR1 ENHRY and CDR2 SYGVKD. This CDR3 is 12 amino acids long. The chain's CDR3 is CAIRGQAYEQYF. CDR3 in DNA: TGTGCCATCAGGGGACAGGCCTACGAGCAGTACTTC.

This clone turned up a few times. The V call is TRBV4-1, the J call TRBJ1-5; a weak D match, TRBD1 (6 bases). CDR1 is MGHRA and CDR2 is YSYEKL in the germline V gene. V lost 5 bases to trimming and J lost 0 bases, with 14 bases between them. CDR3 length: 16 residues. DNA of the CDR3: TGCGCCAGCAGCATGTCTCCAGGGGATAGCAATCAGCCCCAGCATTTT. It codes for CASSMSPGDSNQPQHF.

The rearrangement uses TRBV25-1 and TRBJ2-7; 11 nucleotides match TRBD1. The CDR3 has 16 amino acids. CDR1 MGHDK and CDR2 SYGVNS come from the germline V gene. V gave up 3 bases and J gave up 0 bases; unmatched junction bases: 4. CDR3 in amino acids: CASSDLGTGGSYEQYF. CDR3 in DNA: TGTGCCAGCAGTGACCTCGGGACAGGGGGCTCCTACGAGCAGTACTTC.

This rearrangement joins TRBV13 to TRBJ2-7; 11 bases agree with TRBD2. V lost 7 bases and J lost 6; bases outside the gene matches: 5. CDR3 length: 13 amino acids. Germline V gene sequence: CDR1 PRHDT, CDR2 FYEKMQ (reference sequence). The CDR3 sequence is CASKLAGVLEQYF. The CDR3 DNA is TGTGCCAGCAAACTAGCGGGAGTACTCGAGCAGTACTTC.

The gene calls are TRBV30 and TRBJ2-1, with TRBD1 matching 9 bases. Trimming cost V 1 base and J 5 bases; bases outside gene matches: 12. The CDR3 runs 17 residues. CDR1 GTSNPN and CDR2 SVGIG come from the germline V gene (reference sequence). The CDR3 bases are TGTGCCTGGAGTGAGACTAGAGGACAGGGGCTACACAATGAGCAGTTCTTC. It codes for CAWSETRGQGLHNEQFF. Supplemented by reference TRBV30 and TRBJ2-1, the full variable domain reads SQTIHQWPATLVQPVGSPLSLECTVEGTSNPNLYWYRQAAGRGLQLLFYSVGIGQISSEVPQNLSASRPQDRQFILSSKKLLLSDSGFYLCAWSETRGQGLHNEQFFGPGTRLTVL.

Only a few counts were recorded for this clone. The V and J genes are TRBV4-1 and TRBJ2-2; D might be TRBD1 (8 bases). V lost 5 bases, J lost 4 bases, and 17 bases lay in between. Germline CDR1 reads MGHRA; CDR2 reads YSYEKL. The CDR3 sequence is 16 residues long. CDR3: CASSYIQGEGTGELFF. DNA for the CDR3: TGCGCCAGCAGCTACATACAGGGGGAGGGCACCGGGGAGCTGTTTTTT.

This chain uses TRBV7-9 with TRBJ2-3, with D uncertain. The CDR3 totals 11 residues. Trimming left V 5 bases short and J 4 bases short, with 4 bases between. Germline CDR1 reads SEHNR; CDR2 reads FQNEAQ (reference sequence). The CDR3 sequence is CASSRSDTQYF. The DNA of the CDR3 is TGTGCCAGCAGCCGTTCAGATACGCAGTATTTT.

V usage is TRBV28 and J usage is TRBJ1-1; D not certain. The CDR3 contains 15 residues. Germline loops: CDR1 MDHEN, CDR2 SYDVKM. The V gene lost 6 bases and the J gene lost 2 bases, with 16 bases spanning the gap. As DNA, the CDR3 is TGTGCCAGCAGCAAACTTACGGAGCGTAACACTGAAGCTTTCTTT. Protein: CASSKLTERNTEAFF.

V and J are TRBV11-2 and TRBJ2-1, with D perhaps TRBD2 (5 bases). There are 15 residues in the CDR3. Germline assignment: CDR1 SGHAT and CDR2 FQNNGV. V lost 1 base and J lost 4, with 11 bases in between. The CDR3 DNA is TGTGCCAGCAGCTTAGTTTCCGGGATTTACAATGAGCAGTTCTTC. Amino acids: CASSLVSGIYNEQFF.

This rearrangement joins TRBV6-5 to TRBJ1-1, with TRBD1 as a possible D gene (5 bases). This CDR3 comprises 15 residues. The V gene's germline CDR1 is MNHEY and CDR2 SVGAGI. Trimming pared 2 bases from V and 6 bases from J, leaving 16 bases between. CDR3 nucleotide sequence: TGTGCCAGCAGTTACGGGACCGACCCGATACCTGAAGCTTTCTTT. Protein product: CASSYGTDPIPEAFF.

This CDR3 reads CASSLAGRSEQYF. CDR3 coding DNA: TGTGCCAGCAGTTTAGCAGGGAGGAGCGAGCAGTACTTC. The rearrangement joins TRBV27 to TRBJ2-7; D may be TRBD2 (6 bases). Trimming took 2 bases from V and 6 from J, leaving 11 bases between them. Germline CDR1 MNHEY, CDR2 SMNVEV (reference sequence). The CDR3 is 13 residues long.

In nucleotides, the CDR3 is TGTGCCAGCAGTTTGGGACAGGGTTTCCGGACTGAAGCTTTCTTT. This encodes CASSLGQGFRTEAFF. This rearrangement joins TRBV27 to TRBJ1-1, with TRBD1 matching 9 bases. V shed 3 bases, J shed 5 bases, and the junction held 7 bases outside the gene matches. There are 15 residues in the CDR3. CDR1 and CDR2 from the germline V gene are MNHEY and SMNVEV (reference sequence).

The chain recombines TRBV19 with TRBJ1-5; 8 nucleotides match TRBD1. V lost 1 base, J lost 6 bases, and 5 bases stayed unmatched. The germline CDR1 and CDR2 sequences are LNHDA and SQIVND (reference sequence). The CDR3 is 15 amino acids. DNA of the CDR3: TGTGCCAGTAGTATAGCCCAGGGGGCAGTTCAGCCCCAGCATTTT. This encodes CASSIAQGAVQPQHF.

V gene TRBV6-5 combines with J gene TRBJ1-6; D gene unclear. CDR3 length: 13 amino acids. Trimming stripped 2 bases from V and 10 bases from J, with 9 bases between. The V gene's germline CDR1 is MNHEY and CDR2 SVGAGI. The CDR3 bases are TGTGCCAGCAGTTACCCGGACGGGTCACCCCTCCACTTT. Encoded protein: CASSYPDGSPLHF.

The rearrangement uses TRBV7-2 and TRBJ2-7; 10 bases are a match to TRBD2. The CDR3 is made up of 15 amino acids. The J segment lost 3 bases and the V segment lost 6 bases, leaving 8 bases of the junction unmatched. The germline V gene encodes CDR1 SGHTA and CDR2 FQGNSA. CDR3 bases: TGTGCCAGCAGTATTTGGGCTAGCGGGGGCTACGAGCAGTACTTC. Amino acids: CASSIWASGGYEQYF.

This chain connects TRBV27 to TRBJ2-3, with D uncertain. This CDR3 spans 12 amino acids. Trimming stripped 3 bases from V and 6 bases from J, with 7 bases between. Germline V gives CDR1 MNHEY, CDR2 SMNVEV (reference sequence). This CDR3 is CASSFGRDTQYF. The CDR3 DNA follows: TGTGCCAGCAGTTTTGGTCGGGATACGCAGTATTTT.

J is TRBJ2-7 and V is TRBV7-8; no clear D gene. The CDR3 loop spans 15 amino acids. Deletions cut 1 base from V and 2 bases from J, with 12 bases between. Germline-derived CDR1 and CDR2 are SGHVS and FQNEAQ. The CDR3, as DNA: TGTGCCAGCAGCTTAGAACAGTTTCGCCCCTACGAGCAGTACTTC. Translation: CASSLEQFRPYEQYF.

The V gene is TRBV6-5, the J gene TRBJ2-1, with 7 bases aligning to TRBD2. J lost 2 bases, V lost 0 bases, and 4 bases had no gene match. CDR1 MNHEY and CDR2 SVGAGI come from the germline V gene. This CDR3 comprises 16 residues. The CDR3 here is CASSYSAGEAYNEQFF. The DNA of the CDR3 is TGTGCCAGCAGTTACTCCGCGGGAGAGGCCTACAATGAGCAGTTCTTC.